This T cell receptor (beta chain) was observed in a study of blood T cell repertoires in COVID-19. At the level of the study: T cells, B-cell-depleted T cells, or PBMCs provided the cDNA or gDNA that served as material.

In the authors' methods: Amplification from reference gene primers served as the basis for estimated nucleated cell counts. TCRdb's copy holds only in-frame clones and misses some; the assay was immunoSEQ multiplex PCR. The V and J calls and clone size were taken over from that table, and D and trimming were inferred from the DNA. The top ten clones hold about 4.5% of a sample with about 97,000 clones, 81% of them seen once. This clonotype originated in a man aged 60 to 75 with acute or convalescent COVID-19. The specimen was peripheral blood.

CDR3 bases: TGTGCCAGCAGTTCGGGGGATTATCCGTGGGAGCAGTACTTC. This encodes CASSSGDYPWEQYF. The chain employs TRBV27 and TRBJ2-7; possibly TRBD2 for D (6 bases). In germline, CDR1 is MNHEY, CDR2 SMNVEV (reference sequence). V gave up 4 bases and J gave up 7 bases, with 17 bases separating them. The CDR3 length is 14 residues.